The next 8 T cell receptor beta chains were all read from a single sample in a study of regulatory T cells in long-lasting Graves disease. Arm-PCR of CDR3 regions and iRepertoire HTBI primers were the basis on which TCR beta libraries were built. TCRdb fed the multiplex PCR reads into MiXCR, producing one record per CDR3 protein. The table includes fewer than 650,000 distinct CDR3 sequences, less than 20% detected once. Sample time point: newly diagnosed GD, antithyroid drugs for less than 3 months. PBMC-extracted RNA yielded the TCR library. These same records also appear under a second study, on T cells in Graves' hyperthyroidism and ophthalmopathy.

Sequencing used peripheral blood mononuclear cells (PBMCs), obtained at new diagnosis, from a patient treated with antithyroid drugs. The receptors here all came from a woman in her thirties with Graves disease.

The chain is built from TRBV3-1 and TRBJ1-2; tentatively, D is TRBD1 (5 bases). The CDR3 sequence is 13 residues long. With 3 bases removed from V and 6 bases from J, the gap between germline ends came to 11 bases. CDR1 and CDR2 (germline): LGHDT, YNNKEL (reference sequence). The CDR3 spells CASSQIRVDGYTF. For the CDR3, the DNA is TGTGCCAGCAGCCAGATCAGGGTCGATGGCTACACCTTC.

This clonotype showed up just a few times. The chain links TRBV9 to TRBJ2-7; 7 nucleotides agree with TRBD2. J gave up 0 bases and V 4 bases, and 10 bases lay outside the gene matches. The CDR3 runs 16 residues. CDR1 is SGDLS, CDR2 YYNGEE, per germline. CDR3 sequence reads: CASSPTGGSASYEQYF. In nucleotides, the CDR3 is TGTGCCAGCAGCCCCACCGGCGGGAGCGCCTCCTACGAGCAGTACTTC.

This clonotype was recorded many times. The rearrangement joins TRBV7-2 to TRBJ2-1; 8 bases agree with TRBD2. CDR3 length: 14 amino acids. Germline trimming cut 5 bases from V and 8 bases from J; bases unmatched to any gene: 8. CDR1 and CDR2 (germline): SGHTA, FQGNSA. The CDR3 spells CASSALRTSHEQFF. The CDR3 bases are TGTGCCAGCAGCGCCCTACGGACTAGCCATGAGCAGTTCTTC.

The chain combines TRBV7-8 with TRBJ1-2; no definite D call. V was trimmed by 2 bases and J by 8 bases, leaving 15 bases between them. The CDR3 is 14 residues long. The germline gives CDR1 SGHVS, CDR2 FQNEAQ. CDR3 amino acids: CASSLRPAAAGYTF. Here the CDR3 DNA reads TGTGCCAGCAGCTTACGACCGGCGGCGGCCGGCTACACCTTC. Complete variable domain (other parts from reference TRBV7-8 and TRBJ1-2): GAGVSQSPRYKVAKRGQDVALRCDPISGHVSLFWYQQALGQGPEFLTYFQNEAQLDKSGLPSDRFFAERPEGSVSTLKIQRTQQEDSAVYLCASSLRPAAAGYTFGSGTRLTVV.

The table lists this clonotype with many counts. The chain recombines TRBV28 with TRBJ1-5; a weak D match, TRBD1 (6 bases). CDR3 length: 16 amino acids. V lost 6 bases to trimming and J lost 2 bases, with 17 bases between them. Germline-derived CDR1 and CDR2 are MDHEN and SYDVKM. DNA of the CDR3: TGTGCCAGCAGGGGCACAGGGTTGGGTGGCAATCAGCCCCAGCATTTT. This gives the protein CASRGTGLGGNQPQHF.

In this sample, this clonotype turned up many times. The V call is TRBV28, the J call TRBJ1-1; the D is unclear. V was cut by 5 bases and J by 5 bases, with 15 bases left in between. The germline V gene encodes CDR1 MDHEN and CDR2 SYDVKM. This CDR3 has 14 amino acids. The CDR3 region is CASSLYGPRTEAFF. CDR3 coding DNA: TGTGCCAGCAGTCTTTATGGGCCTCGGACTGAAGCTTTCTTT.

This clonotype was counted ten times or more. The V gene is TRBV5-1, the J gene TRBJ2-7; 7 bases agree with TRBD1. Germline-derived CDR1 and CDR2 are SGHRS and YFSETQ. The CDR3 consists of 14 residues. V lost 4 bases to trimming and J lost 5 bases; unmatched junction nucleotides: 9. The CDR3 region has the DNA TGCGCCAGCAGCGGGCGACAGGGAGTCCACGAGCAGTACTTC. Translating it yields CASSGRQGVHEQYF.

The table lists this clonotype with a count of one. This chain uses TRBV6-2 or TRBV6-3 with TRBJ1-1; D unclear. CDR1 and CDR2 from the germline V gene are MNHEY and SVGEGT. The CDR3 is 14 amino acids. Trimming took 2 bases from V and 11 from J, leaving 18 bases between them. CDR3 sequence (DNA): TGTGCCAGCAGTTACGCAAGCCTTGGGCGGGAGGCTTTCTTT. It yields the protein CASSYASLGREAFF.